This T cell receptor beta chain was sequenced for a study of blood T cell repertoires in COVID-19. Method: immunoSEQ multiplex PCR; TCRdb's copy keeps in-frame clones and lacks some. The data show a few hundred thousand clones, around nine tenths seen once. This clone was recorded only once. The study drew participants aged roughly 18 to 89 years from roughly 25 US areas. Clinical histories supplied by participants themselves formed the basis of cohort assignment. Germline CDR1 is MNHEY and CDR2 is SMNVEV (reference sequence). The CDR3 length is 18 residues. Losses at the gene ends were 0 bases for V and 0 bases for J; bases not matched to a gene: 8.

The sample consisted of PBMCs or T cells enriched from blood (not recorded which). The TCR sequence derives from a middle-aged woman who had recovered from COVID-19. This chain connects TRBV27 to TRBJ1-3, with TRBD1 matching over 7 bases. Here the CDR3 reads CASSLSATGTLSGNTIYF. The CDR3 DNA follows: TGTGCCAGCAGTTTATCAGCGACAGGGACCCTCTCTGGAAACACCATATATTTT.